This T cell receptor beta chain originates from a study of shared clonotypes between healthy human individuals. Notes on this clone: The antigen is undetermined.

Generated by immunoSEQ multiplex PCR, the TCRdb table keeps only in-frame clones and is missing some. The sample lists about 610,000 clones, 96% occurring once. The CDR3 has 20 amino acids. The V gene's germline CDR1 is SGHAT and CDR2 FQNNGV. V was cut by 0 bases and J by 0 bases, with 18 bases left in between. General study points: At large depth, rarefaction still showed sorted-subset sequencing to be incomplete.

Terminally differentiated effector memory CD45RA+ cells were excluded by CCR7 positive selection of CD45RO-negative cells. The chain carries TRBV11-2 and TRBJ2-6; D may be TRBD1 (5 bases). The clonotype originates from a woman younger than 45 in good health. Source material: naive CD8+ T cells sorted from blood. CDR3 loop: CASSLEVMYRRSSGANVLTF. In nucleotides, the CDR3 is TGTGCCAGCAGCTTAGAAGTCATGTACAGGCGCAGCTCTGGGGCCAACGTCCTGACTTTC.